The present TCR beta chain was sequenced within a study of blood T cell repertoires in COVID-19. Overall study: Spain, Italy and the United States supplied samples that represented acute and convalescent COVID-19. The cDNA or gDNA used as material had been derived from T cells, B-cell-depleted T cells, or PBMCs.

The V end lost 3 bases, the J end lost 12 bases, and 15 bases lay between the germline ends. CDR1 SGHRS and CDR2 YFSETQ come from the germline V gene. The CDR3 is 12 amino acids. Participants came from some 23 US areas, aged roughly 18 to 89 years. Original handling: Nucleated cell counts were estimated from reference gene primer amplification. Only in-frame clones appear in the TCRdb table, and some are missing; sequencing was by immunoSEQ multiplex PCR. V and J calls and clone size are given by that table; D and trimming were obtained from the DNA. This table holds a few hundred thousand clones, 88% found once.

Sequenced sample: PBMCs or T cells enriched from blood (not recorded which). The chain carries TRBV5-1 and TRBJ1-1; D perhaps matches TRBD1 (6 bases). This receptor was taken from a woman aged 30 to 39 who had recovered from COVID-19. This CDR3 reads CASSSNPQGTFF. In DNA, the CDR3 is TGCGCCAGCAGCTCTAACCCACAGGGAACTTTCTTT.